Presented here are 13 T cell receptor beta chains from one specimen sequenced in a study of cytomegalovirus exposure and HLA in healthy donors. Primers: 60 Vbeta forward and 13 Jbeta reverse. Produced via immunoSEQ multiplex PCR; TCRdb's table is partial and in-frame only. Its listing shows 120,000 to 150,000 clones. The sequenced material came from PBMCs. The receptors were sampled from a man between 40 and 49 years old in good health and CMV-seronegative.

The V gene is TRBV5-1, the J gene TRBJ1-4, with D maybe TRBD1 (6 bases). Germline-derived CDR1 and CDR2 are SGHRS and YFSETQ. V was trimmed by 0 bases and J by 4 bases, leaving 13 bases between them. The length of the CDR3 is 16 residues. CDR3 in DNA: TGCGCCAGCAGCTTGGCTAAGACAGGTGGTAATGAAAAACTGTTTTTT. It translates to CASSLAKTGGNEKLFF. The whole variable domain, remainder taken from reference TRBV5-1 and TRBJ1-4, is KAGVTQTPRYLIKTRGQQVTLSCSPISGHRSVSWYQQTPGQGLQFLFEYFSETQRNKGNFPGRFSGRQFSNSRSEMNVSTLELGDSALYLCASSLAKTGGNEKLFFGSGTQLSVL.

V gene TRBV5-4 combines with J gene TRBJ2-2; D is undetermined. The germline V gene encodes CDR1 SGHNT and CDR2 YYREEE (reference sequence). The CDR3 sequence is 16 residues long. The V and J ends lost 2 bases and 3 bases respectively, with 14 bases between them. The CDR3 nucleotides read TGTGCCAGCAGCTTTGGGCGCTCGAAGGACACCGGGGAGCTGTTTTTT. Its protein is CASSFGRSKDTGELFF.

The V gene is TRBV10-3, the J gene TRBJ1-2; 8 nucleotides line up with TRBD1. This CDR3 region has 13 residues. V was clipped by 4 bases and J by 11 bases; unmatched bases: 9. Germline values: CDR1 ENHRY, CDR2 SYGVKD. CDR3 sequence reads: CAISVAGGAGYTF. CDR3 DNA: TGTGCCATCAGTGTGGCAGGGGGCGCTGGGTACACCTTC.

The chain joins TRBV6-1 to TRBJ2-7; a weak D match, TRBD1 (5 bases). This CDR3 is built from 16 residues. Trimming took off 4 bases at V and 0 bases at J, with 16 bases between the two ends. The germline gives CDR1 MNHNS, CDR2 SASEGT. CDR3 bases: TGTGCCAGCAGTGCCATAACAGGAGATAGCTCCTACGAGCAGTACTTC. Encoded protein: CASSAITGDSSYEQYF.

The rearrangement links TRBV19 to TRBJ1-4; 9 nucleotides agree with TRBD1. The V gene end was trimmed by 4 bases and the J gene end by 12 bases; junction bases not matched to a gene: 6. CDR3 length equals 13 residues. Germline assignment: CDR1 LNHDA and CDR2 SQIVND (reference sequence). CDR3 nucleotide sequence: TGTGCCAGTAGTACCTCCGACAGGGGGGAACTGTTTTTT. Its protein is CASSTSDRGELFF.

The CDR3 DNA follows: TGTGCCAGCAGTTTGGGTAAAACAGGGGGCCTTCGTAATTCACCCCTCCACTTT. Translating gives CASSLGKTGGLRNSPLHF. V usage is TRBV27 and J usage is TRBJ1-6; TRBD1 aligns across 9 bases. The CDR3 spans 18 residues. V was clipped by 3 bases and J by 6 bases; unmatched bases: 12. Germline CDR1 and CDR2: MNHEY and SMNVEV (reference sequence).

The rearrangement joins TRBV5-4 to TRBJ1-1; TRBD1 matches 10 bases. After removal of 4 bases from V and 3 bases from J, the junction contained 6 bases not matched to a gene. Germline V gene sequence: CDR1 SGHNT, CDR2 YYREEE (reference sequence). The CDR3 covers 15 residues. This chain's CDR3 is CASSRQGARDTEAFF. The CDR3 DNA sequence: TGTGCCAGCAGCCGACAGGGGGCTAGGGACACTGAAGCTTTCTTT.

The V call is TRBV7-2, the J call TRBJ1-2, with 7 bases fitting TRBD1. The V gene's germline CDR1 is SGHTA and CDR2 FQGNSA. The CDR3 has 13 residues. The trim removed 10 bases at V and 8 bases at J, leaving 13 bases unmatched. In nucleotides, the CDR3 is TGTGCCACCGGGACAGAACCTCGATTGGGCTACACCTTC. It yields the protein CATGTEPRLGYTF.

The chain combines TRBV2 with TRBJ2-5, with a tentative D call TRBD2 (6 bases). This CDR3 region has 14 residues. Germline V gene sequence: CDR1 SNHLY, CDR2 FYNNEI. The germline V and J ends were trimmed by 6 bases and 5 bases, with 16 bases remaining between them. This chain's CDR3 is CASSFGTQRETQYF. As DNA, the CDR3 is TGTGCCAGCAGCTTCGGGACTCAGCGGGAGACCCAGTACTTC.

Here the CDR3 DNA reads TGTGCCAGCAGCTTAGACAGGGTTGGGAATTCACCCCTCCACTTT. Translating it yields CASSLDRVGNSPLHF. The chain combines TRBV7-3 with TRBJ1-6, with 7 nucleotides matching TRBD1. The CDR3 loop spans 15 amino acids. Unmatched junction bases numbered 5, after V lost 2 bases and J lost 7 bases. Per germline, CDR1 SGHTA and CDR2 FQGTGA.

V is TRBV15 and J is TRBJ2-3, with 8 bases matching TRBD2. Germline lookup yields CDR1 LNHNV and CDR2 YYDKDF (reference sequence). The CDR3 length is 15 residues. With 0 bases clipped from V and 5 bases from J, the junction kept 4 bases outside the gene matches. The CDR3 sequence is CATSRDSAGEDTQYF. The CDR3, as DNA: TGTGCCACCAGCAGAGATTCAGCGGGGGAAGATACGCAGTATTTT.

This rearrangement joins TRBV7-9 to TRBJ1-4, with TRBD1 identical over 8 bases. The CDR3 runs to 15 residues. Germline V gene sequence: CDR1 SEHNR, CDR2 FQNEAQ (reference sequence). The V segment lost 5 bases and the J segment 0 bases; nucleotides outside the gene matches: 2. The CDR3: CASSGGQATNEKLFF. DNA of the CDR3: TGTGCCAGCAGCGGGGGACAGGCAACTAATGAAAAACTGTTTTTT.

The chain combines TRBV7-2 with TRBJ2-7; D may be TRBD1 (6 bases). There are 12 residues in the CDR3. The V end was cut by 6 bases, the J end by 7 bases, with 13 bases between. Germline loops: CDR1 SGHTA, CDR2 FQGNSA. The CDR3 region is CASRFPRGEQYF. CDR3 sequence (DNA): TGTGCCAGCAGGTTCCCGAGGGGGGAGCAGTACTTC.